The entry that follows covers one TCR beta chain sequence. This CDR3 is 14 amino acids long. V was cut by 3 bases and J by 0 bases, with 8 bases left in between. Germline loops: CDR1 SEHNR, CDR2 FQNEAQ (reference sequence). These data are taken from a study of blood T cells in healthy people across ages. For the second PCR, which ran for about 6 to 11 cycles, a sample-barcoded 5' primer and a J-beta primer mix were used. MiXCR, run by TCRdb on the 5' RACE reads, gives a single entry per CDR3 protein. The sample has 1.5 million to 1.9 million distinct CDR3 sequences; less than 45% are singletons. Sequenced material: blood. This rearrangement joins TRBV7-9 to TRBJ1-1; D is undetermined. The clonotype was recovered from a woman aged 18-30 years in good health. CDR3 nucleotides: TGTGCCAGCAGCTTTGTAGGGATGAACACTGAAGCTTTCTTT. Residues: CASSFVGMNTEAFF.